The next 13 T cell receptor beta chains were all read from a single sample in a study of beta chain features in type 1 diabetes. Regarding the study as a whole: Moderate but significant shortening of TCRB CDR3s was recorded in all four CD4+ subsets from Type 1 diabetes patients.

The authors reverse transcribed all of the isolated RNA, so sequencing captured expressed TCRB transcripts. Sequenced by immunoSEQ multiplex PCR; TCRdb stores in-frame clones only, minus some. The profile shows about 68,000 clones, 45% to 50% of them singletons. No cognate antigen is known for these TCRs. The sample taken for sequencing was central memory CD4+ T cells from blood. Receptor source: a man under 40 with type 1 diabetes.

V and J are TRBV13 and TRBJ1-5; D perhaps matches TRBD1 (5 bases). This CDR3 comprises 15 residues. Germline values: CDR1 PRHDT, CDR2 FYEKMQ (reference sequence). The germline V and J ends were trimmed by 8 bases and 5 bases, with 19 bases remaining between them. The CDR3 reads CASLEKGMDHQPQHF. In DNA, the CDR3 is TGTGCCAGCTTGGAGAAGGGGATGGATCATCAGCCCCAGCATTTT. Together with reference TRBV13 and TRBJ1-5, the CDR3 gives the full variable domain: AAGVIQSPRHLIKEKRETATLKCYPIPRHDTVYWYQQGPGQDPQFLISFYEKMQSDKGSIPDRFSAQQFSDYHSELNMSSLELGDSALYFCASLEKGMDHQPQHFGDGTRLSIL.

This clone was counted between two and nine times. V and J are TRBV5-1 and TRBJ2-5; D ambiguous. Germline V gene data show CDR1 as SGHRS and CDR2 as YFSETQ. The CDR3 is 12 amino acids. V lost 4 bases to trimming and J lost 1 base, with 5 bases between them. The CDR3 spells CASSMSQETQYF. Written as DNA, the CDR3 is TGCGCCAGCAGCATGAGCCAAGAGACCCAGTACTTC.

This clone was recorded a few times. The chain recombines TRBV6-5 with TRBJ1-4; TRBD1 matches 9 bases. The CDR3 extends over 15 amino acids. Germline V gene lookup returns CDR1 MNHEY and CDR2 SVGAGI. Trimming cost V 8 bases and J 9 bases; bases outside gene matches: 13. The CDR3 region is CASGSDGTGSKKLFF. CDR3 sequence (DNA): TGTGCCAGCGGATCTGACGGGACAGGGTCGAAAAAACTGTTTTTT.

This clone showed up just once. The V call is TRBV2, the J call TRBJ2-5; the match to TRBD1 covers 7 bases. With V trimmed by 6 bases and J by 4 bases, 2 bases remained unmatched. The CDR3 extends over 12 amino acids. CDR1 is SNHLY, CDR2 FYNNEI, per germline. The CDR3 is CASSTGAETQYF. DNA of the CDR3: TGTGCCAGCAGCACAGGGGCAGAGACCCAGTACTTC.

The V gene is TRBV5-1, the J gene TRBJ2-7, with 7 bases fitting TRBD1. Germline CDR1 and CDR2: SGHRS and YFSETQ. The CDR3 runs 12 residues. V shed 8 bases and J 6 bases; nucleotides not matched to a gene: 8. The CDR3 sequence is CASRSRTGEQYF. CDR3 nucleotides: TGCGCCAGTCGGAGCAGGACAGGCGAGCAGTACTTC.

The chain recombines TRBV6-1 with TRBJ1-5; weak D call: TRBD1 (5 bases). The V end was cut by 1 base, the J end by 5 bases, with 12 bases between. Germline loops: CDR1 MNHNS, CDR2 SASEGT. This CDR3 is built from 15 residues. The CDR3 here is CASSEGLRVYQPQHF. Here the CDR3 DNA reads TGTGCCAGCAGTGAAGGTCTCAGGGTTTATCAGCCCCAGCATTTT.

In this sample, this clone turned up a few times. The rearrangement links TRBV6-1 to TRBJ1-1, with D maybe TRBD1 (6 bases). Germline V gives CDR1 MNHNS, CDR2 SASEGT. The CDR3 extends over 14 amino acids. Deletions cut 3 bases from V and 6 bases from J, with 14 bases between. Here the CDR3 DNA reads TGTGCCAGCAGTGACCAGGGGACTAACCCTGAAGCTTTCTTT. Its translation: CASSDQGTNPEAFF.

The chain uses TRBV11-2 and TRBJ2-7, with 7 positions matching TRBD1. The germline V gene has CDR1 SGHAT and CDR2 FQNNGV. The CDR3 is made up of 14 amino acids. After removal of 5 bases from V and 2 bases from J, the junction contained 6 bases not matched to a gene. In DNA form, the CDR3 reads TGTGCCAGCAGCCCTCGACAGGGACCCTACGAGCAGTACTTC. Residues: CASSPRQGPYEQYF.

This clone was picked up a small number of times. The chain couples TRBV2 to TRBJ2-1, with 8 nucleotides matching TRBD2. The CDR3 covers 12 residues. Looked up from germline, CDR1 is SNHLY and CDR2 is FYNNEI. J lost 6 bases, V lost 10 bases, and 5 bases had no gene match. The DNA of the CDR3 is TGTGCCACCTCCCGGGAGGGCAATGAGCAGTTCTTC. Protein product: CATSREGNEQFF. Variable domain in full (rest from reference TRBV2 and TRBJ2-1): EPEVTQTPSHQVTQMGQEVILRCVPISNHLYFYWYRQILGQKVEFLVSFYNNEISEKSEIFDDQFSVERPDGSNFTLKIRSTKLEDSAMYFCATSREGNEQFFGPGTRLTVL.

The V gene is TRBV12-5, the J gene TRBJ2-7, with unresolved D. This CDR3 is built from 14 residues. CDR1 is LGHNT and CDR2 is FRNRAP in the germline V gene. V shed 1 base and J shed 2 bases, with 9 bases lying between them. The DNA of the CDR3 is TGTGCTAGTGGTTTGGAACTCGGAGCCTACGAGCAGTACTTC. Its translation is CASGLELGAYEQYF.

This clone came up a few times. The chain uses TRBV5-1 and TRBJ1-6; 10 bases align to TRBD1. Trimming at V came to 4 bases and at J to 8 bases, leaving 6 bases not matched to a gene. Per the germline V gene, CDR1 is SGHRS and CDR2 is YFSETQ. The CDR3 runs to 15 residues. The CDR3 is CASSLRTGGDSPLHF. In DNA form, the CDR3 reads TGCGCCAGCAGCCTTCGGACAGGGGGAGATTCACCCCTCCACTTT.

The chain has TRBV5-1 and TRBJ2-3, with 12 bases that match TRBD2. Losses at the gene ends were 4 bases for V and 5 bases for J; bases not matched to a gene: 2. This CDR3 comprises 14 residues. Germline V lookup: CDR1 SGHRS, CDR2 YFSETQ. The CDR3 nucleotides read TGCGCCAGCAGCCCGGGACTAGCGGGAGATACGCAGTATTTT. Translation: CASSPGLAGDTQYF.

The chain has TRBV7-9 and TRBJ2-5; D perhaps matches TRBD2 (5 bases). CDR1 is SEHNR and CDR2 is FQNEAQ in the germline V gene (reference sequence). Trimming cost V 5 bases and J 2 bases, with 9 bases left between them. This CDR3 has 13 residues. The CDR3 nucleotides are TGTGCCAGCAGCCCGACTACTCAAGAGACCCAGTACTTC. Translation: CASSPTTQETQYF.